The clone carrying this T cell receptor beta chain was picked up many times. Its antigen is unidentified. In the library, individual cDNA molecules carried attached unique molecular identifiers. Each CDR3 protein gets one entry after TCRdb re-called the 5' RACE reads with MiXCR. The table shows nearly 110,000 distinct CDR3 sequences, with 11% occurring only once. The sample belongs to a study of early T cells in non-severe SARS-CoV-2 infection. Study-wide background: Unsorted whole blood bulk RNA was sequenced, with unpaired chains.

Study-level results: A preference for anti-spike CD8 responses marked VDJdb matching, which missed private and CD4 specificities.

Germline values: CDR1 MGHRA, CDR2 YSYEKL. CDR3 length equals 16 residues. V was clipped by 0 bases and J by 5 bases, with 13 bases between them. This sequence originates from an adult who was a healthcare worker with PCR-confirmed SARS-CoV-2 infection or an uninfected control (not recorded which). Sequencing was done on a sample of whole blood. The chain combines TRBV4-1 with TRBJ1-4; tentatively, D is TRBD1 (5 bases). CDR3 sequence (DNA): TGCGCCAGCAGCCAAGATATCGGGACTACCAATGAAAAACTGTTTTTT. Translation gives CASSQDIGTTNEKLFF.